This T cell receptor (beta chain) was observed in a study of blood T cell repertoires in COVID-19. Study overall: In each case, the material was cDNA or gDNA derived from T cells, B-cell-depleted T cells, or PBMCs.

Measured with immunoSEQ multiplex PCR; TCRdb has only the in-frame clones, and not every one. Of about 98,000 clones in the sample, over 70% were seen once. V was clipped by 7 bases and J by 5 bases; unmatched bases: 8. The CDR3 has 15 amino acids. CDR1 and CDR2 (germline): LNHDA, SQIVND (reference sequence). The sequence came from an elderly woman with acute or convalescent COVID-19. V and J are TRBV19 and TRBJ2-6; 7 bases map to TRBD1. The source material was peripheral blood. The chain's CDR3 is CASTPTGRRANVLTF. The CDR3 region has the DNA TGTGCCAGTACCCCGACAGGGCGCAGGGCCAACGTCCTGACTTTC.